This T cell receptor (beta chain) was retrieved from a study of a mutant IDH1 vaccine in newly diagnosed glioma. Across the study: Sex among treated patients split about 62% male, about 40% female; mean age was roughly 40 years. Week 35 was assigned to visit V12, and week 47 was assigned to visit V13.

The data were produced by immunoSEQ multiplex PCR, yet TCRdb's version contains in-frame clones alone and is incomplete. The data contain around 54,000 clones, approximately 87% of them seen just once; the ten biggest clones take up more than 1.5%. Study-level results: Researchers report vaccine-induced immune responses in approximately 95% of patients.

Comments on this clone: Its antigen remains unknown.

Time point described: week 35, safety follow-up. Doses of 300 ug of mutant IDH1 20-mer peptide were given with topical imiquimod. Eight vaccine doses were administered to patients at weeks 1, 3, 5, 7, 11, 15, 19 and 23. The TCR comes from a man aged 35-49 years with glioma. This material consisted of PBMCs, taken from a glioma patient whose treatment included an IDH1 peptide vaccine.

The CDR3 loop reads CASSVNLGTSGMYQETQYF. CDR3 DNA sequence: TGTGCCAGCAGCGTGAATTTAGGGACTAGCGGGATGTACCAAGAGACCCAGTACTTC. The chain has TRBV5-4 and TRBJ2-5; 13 nucleotides align to TRBD2. Germline CDR1 is SGHNT and CDR2 is YYREEE (reference sequence). This CDR3 contains 19 residues. V was pared by 4 bases and J by 0 bases, with 12 bases of the junction left unmatched.